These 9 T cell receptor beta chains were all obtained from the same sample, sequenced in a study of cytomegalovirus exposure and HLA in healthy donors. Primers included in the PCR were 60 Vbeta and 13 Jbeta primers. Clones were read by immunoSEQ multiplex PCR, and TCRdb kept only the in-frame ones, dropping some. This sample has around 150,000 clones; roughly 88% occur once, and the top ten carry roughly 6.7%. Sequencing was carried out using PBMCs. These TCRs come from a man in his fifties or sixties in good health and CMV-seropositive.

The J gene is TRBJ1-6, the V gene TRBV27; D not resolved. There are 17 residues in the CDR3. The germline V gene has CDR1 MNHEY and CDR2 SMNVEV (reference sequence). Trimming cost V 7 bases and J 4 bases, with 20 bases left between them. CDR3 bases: TGTGCCAGCACCGGCGTTTCGGGGTTGGGGTATAATTCACCCCTCCACTTT. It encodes CASTGVSGLGYNSPLHF.

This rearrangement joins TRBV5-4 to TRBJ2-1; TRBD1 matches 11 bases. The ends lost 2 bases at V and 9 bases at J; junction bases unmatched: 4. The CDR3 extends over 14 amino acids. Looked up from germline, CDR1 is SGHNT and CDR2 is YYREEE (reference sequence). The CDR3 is CASSLGQGAFEQFF. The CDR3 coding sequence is TGTGCCAGCAGCTTAGGACAGGGGGCATTTGAGCAGTTCTTC.

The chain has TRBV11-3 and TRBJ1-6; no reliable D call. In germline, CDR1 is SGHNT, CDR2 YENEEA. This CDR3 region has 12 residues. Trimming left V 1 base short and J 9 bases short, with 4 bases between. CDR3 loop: CASSLVSSPLHF. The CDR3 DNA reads TGTGCCAGCAGCTTAGTGAGTTCACCCCTCCACTTT.

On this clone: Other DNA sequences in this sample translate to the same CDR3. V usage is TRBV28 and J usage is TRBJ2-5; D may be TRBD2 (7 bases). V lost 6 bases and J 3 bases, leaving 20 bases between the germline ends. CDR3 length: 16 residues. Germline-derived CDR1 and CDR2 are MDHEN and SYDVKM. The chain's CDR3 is CASSVGRGAGEETQYF. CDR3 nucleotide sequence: TGTGCCAGCAGCGTCGGACGGGGGGCGGGAGAAGAGACCCAGTACTTC.

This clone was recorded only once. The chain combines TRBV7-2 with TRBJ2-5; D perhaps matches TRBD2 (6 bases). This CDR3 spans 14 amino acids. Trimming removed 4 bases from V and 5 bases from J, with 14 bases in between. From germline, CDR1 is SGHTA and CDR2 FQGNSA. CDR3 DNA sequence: TGTGCCAGCAGCTCTGCGGGGCCGGAGGAGACCCAGTACTTC. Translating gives CASSSAGPEETQYF.

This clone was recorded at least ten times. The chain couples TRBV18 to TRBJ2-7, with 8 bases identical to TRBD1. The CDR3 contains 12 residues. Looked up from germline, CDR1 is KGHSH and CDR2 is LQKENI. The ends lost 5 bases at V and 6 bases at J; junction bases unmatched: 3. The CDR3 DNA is TGTGCCAGCTCATCGACAGGGGTCGAGCAGTACGTC. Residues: CASSSTGVEQYV.

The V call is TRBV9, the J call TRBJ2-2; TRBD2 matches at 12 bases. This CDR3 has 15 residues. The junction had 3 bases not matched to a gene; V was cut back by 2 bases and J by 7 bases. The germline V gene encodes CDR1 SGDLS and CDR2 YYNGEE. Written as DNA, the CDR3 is TGTGCCAGCAGCGTTCTAGCGGGGGGGGACGGGGAGCTGTTTTTT. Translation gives CASSVLAGGDGELFF.

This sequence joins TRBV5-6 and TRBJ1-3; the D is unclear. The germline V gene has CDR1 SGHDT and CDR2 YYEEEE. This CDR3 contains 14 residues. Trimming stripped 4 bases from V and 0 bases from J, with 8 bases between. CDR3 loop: CASSLLYSGNTIYF. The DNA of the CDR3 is TGTGCCAGCAGCCTCCTCTACTCTGGAAACACCATATATTTT.

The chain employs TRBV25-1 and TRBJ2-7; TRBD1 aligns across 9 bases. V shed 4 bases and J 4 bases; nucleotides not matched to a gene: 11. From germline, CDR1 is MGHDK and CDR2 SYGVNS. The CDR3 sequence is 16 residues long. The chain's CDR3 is CASSGGRTGALYEQYF. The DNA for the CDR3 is TGTGCCAGCAGTGGGGGTAGGACAGGGGCACTATACGAGCAGTACTTC.